These 2 T cell receptor beta chains came from one sample sequenced in a study of cytomegalovirus exposure and HLA in healthy donors. Vbeta (60) and Jbeta (13) primers were used in the PCR. Some clones are missing from TCRdb's copy, which holds only in-frame ones; the method was immunoSEQ multiplex PCR. Among roughly 290,000 clones listed, over 85% were seen once. Sequenced input: PBMCs. The receptors shown here come from a woman younger than 30 in good health and CMV-seronegative.

CDR3 residues: CASSTGQWGTEAFF. The CDR3 DNA is TGTGCCAGCAGCACGGGACAGTGGGGAACTGAAGCTTTCTTT. The rearrangement joins TRBV7-2 to TRBJ1-1; TRBD1 agrees at 7 bases. This CDR3 has 14 residues. Germline-derived CDR1 and CDR2 are SGHTA and FQGNSA. V shed 5 bases, J shed 5 bases, and the junction held 8 bases outside the gene matches.

The chain has TRBV6-5 and TRBJ1-5; D uncertain. Per germline, CDR1 MNHEY and CDR2 SVGAGI. The CDR3 is made up of 12 amino acids. V lost 7 bases to trimming and J lost 7 bases, with 11 bases between them. The CDR3 protein is CASTAPGQPQHF. CDR3 coding DNA: TGTGCCAGCACCGCCCCGGGACAGCCCCAGCATTTT.